Listed below are T cell receptor beta chains from one sample, sequenced in a study of cytomegalovirus exposure and HLA in healthy donors. TCRdb's table, derived via immunoSEQ multiplex PCR, lists solely in-frame clones and lacks some. The profile shows about 82,000 clones, roughly 74% of them singletons. The specimen sequenced was PBMCs. The receptors were sampled from a woman aged 45-65 years in good health and CMV-seropositive. The CDR3 runs from the conserved cysteine through the conserved F or W. A D gene is named only where the DNA matches it firmly. Part of the rows lack a size; the others show once, few, many or a class for expanded clones.

j_call	clone_size	v_call	d_call	cdr3_aa	cdr3_nt
TRBJ1-5	-	TRBV5-6	-	CASSLAGVSNQPQHF	TGTGCCAGCAGCTTGGCCGGGGTTAGCAATCAGCCCCAGCATTTT
TRBJ1-5	-	TRBV28	-	CASSGPFDQPQHF	TGTGCCAGCAGTGGCCCATTCGATCAGCCCCAGCATTTT
TRBJ1-2	few	TRBV2	-	CASMRAYGYTF	TGTGCCAGCATGAGGGCCTATGGCTACACCTTC
TRBJ2-7	once	TRBV18	-	CASSPQGEQYF	TGTGCCAGCTCACCGCAGGGGGAGCAGTACTTC
TRBJ2-1	-	TRBV5-6	-	CASSFATSEQFF	TGTGCCAGCAGCTTCGCTACTAGCGAGCAGTTCTTC
TRBJ2-7	-	TRBV5-1	TRBD1	CASSWGTGYEQYF	TGCGCCAGCAGCTGGGGGACAGGGTACGAGCAGTACTTC
TRBJ1-5	-	TRBV10-3	TRBD1	CAISTAGGVGQPQHF	TGTGCCATCAGTACCGCAGGGGGCGTGGGTCAGCCCCAGCATTTT
TRBJ1-1	-	TRBV7-8	-	CASSLVAGGVHTEAFF	TGTGCCAGCAGCTTAGTCGCTGGAGGGGTGCACACTGAAGCTTTCTTT
TRBJ2-1	-	TRBV5-1	-	CASQLDSHLSNEQFF	TGCGCCAGCCAACTCGACTCCCACCTATCGAATGAGCAGTTCTTC
TRBJ2-7	-	TRBV7-9	TRBD2	CASSGGTSGRVNEQYF	TGTGCCAGCAGCGGAGGGACTAGCGGGAGAGTAAACGAGCAGTACTTC
TRBJ2-7	-	TRBV27	-	CASSSYGGTYSYEQYF	TGTGCCAGCAGTTCGTACGGCGGGACTTACTCCTACGAGCAGTACTTC
TRBJ2-4	few	TRBV30	TRBD1	CACLDRGKNIQYF	TGTGCCTGCCTGGACAGGGGCAAAAACATTCAGTACTTC
TRBJ2-1	-	TRBV9	TRBD2	CASSPRSGRANNEQFF	TGTGCCAGCAGCCCCCGTAGCGGGAGGGCCAACAATGAGCAGTTCTTC
TRBJ1-2	-	TRBV4-1	-	CASSQVDFNYGYTF	TGCGCCAGCAGCCAAGTCGACTTTAACTATGGCTACACCTTC
TRBJ1-5	-	TRBV5-6	TRBD1	CASSLGQGASQPQHF	TGTGCCAGCAGCCTGGGACAGGGGGCCAGTCAGCCCCAGCATTTT
TRBJ1-1	-	TRBV15	TRBD1	CATSREGATGKAFF	TGTGCCACCAGCAGAGAGGGGGCGACAGGGAAGGCTTTCTTT
TRBJ1-1	-	TRBV5-1	-	CASSLGFQGNTEAFF	TGCGCCAGCAGCTTGGGATTCCAGGGGAACACTGAAGCTTTCTTT
TRBJ1-4	-	TRBV28	TRBD1	CASSLPGTDEKLFF	TGTGCCAGCAGTTTACCCGGGACAGACGAAAAACTGTTTTTT
TRBJ2-5	many	TRBV28	-	CASNPDGSQETQYF	TGTGCCAGCAACCCCGATGGGAGTCAAGAGACCCAGTACTTC
TRBJ2-3	-	TRBV28	TRBD2	CAGAGGPSMGTDTQYF	TGTGCGGGGGCGGGAGGGCCATCTATGGGCACAGATACGCAGTATTTT
TRBJ1-5	-	TRBV5-1	TRBD1	CASSLGQGLNQPQHF	TGCGCCAGCAGCCTCGGACAGGGACTAAATCAGCCCCAGCATTTT
TRBJ1-3	many	TRBV27	-	CASSKQVSGNTIYF	TGTGCCAGCAGCAAACAGGTCTCTGGAAACACCATATATTTT
TRBJ2-2	-	TRBV5-1	TRBD1	CASSGTVATGELFF	TGCGCCAGTTCCGGGACAGTGGCCACCGGGGAGCTGTTTTTT
TRBJ2-1	-	TRBV30	TRBD2	CASQPGLAGEEQFF	TGTGCCAGTCAGCCGGGACTAGCGGGAGAAGAGCAGTTCTTC
TRBJ2-7	-	TRBV9	-	CASSVGLHYEQYF	TGTGCCAGCAGCGTGGGACTTCACTACGAGCAGTACTTC
TRBJ2-7	once	TRBV5-4	-	CASSWEGGYEQYF	TGTGCCAGCAGCTGGGAGGGGGGCTACGAGCAGTACTTC
TRBJ2-7	-	TRBV30	-	CAWSQLVGAGEQYF	TGTGCCTGGAGTCAGCTAGTGGGGGCGGGCGAGCAGTACTTC
TRBJ2-7	-	TRBV6-5	-	CASSYGPEKSYEQYF	TGTGCCAGCAGTTACGGGCCAGAAAAGTCCTACGAGCAGTACTTC
TRBJ2-5	-	TRBV7-2	-	CASSLGRQGGWETQYF	TGTGCCAGCAGCTTAGGACGACAGGGAGGCTGGGAGACCCAGTACTTC
TRBJ2-3	-	TRBV29-1	TRBD2	CSVTGLAGKSTDTQYF	TGCAGCGTAACTGGACTAGCGGGAAAGAGCACAGATACGCAGTATTTT
TRBJ2-6	-	TRBV19	TRBD2	CASSIPPKLAGVPVGANVLTF	TGTGCCAGTAGTATACCCCCAAAACTAGCGGGAGTTCCTGTGGGGGCCAACGTCCTGACTTTC
TRBJ2-7	-	TRBV6-1	TRBD1	CASSVRGQLSYEQYF	TGTGCCAGCAGTGTCAGGGGGCAGCTCTCCTACGAGCAGTACTTC
TRBJ1-2	-	TRBV28	TRBD1	CASSPLTGFSGYTF	TGTGCCAGCAGTCCCCTGACAGGGTTTAGTGGCTACACCTTC
TRBJ2-5	-	TRBV4-2	-	CASSQVLLEETQYF	TGTGCCAGCAGCCAAGTCCTTCTGGAGGAGACCCAGTACTTC
TRBJ2-7	-	TRBV19	-	CASSVPGNSGEQYF	TGTGCCAGTAGTGTCCCCGGGAACTCTGGCGAGCAGTACTTC
TRBJ2-7	-	TRBV6-1	-	CASGLQGGEQYF	TGTGCCAGCGGGCTGCAGGGGGGTGAGCAGTACTTC
TRBJ2-7	few	TRBV30	-	CAWGSSGFSEQYF	TGTGCCTGGGGATCCTCGGGTTTCTCCGAGCAGTACTTC
TRBJ1-2	-	TRBV29-1	TRBD1	CSVERDSGYGYTF	TGCAGCGTTGAACGGGACAGTGGCTATGGCTACACCTTC
TRBJ2-5	-	TRBV28	-	CASSESATGYQETQYF	TGTGCCAGCAGTGAATCCGCGACAGGTTACCAAGAGACCCAGTACTTC
TRBJ2-5	-	TRBV9	TRBD1	CASSVSGTGGVETQYF	TGTGCCAGCAGCGTCTCCGGGACAGGGGGGGTGGAGACCCAGTACTTC
TRBJ1-1	-	TRBV5-1	TRBD1	CASSLEGRGDTEAFF	TGCGCCAGCAGCTTGGAAGGCAGGGGGGATACTGAAGCTTTCTTT
TRBJ2-7	few	TRBV27	TRBD2	CASSSPTSGGRYEQYF	TGTGCCAGCAGTTCGCCCACTAGCGGGGGAAGATACGAGCAGTACTTC
TRBJ2-7	-	TRBV12-5	TRBD2	CASGLVGQGTSVKDEQYF	TGTGCTAGTGGTTTGGTAGGGCAGGGGACTAGCGTTAAGGACGAGCAGTACTTC
TRBJ1-2	-	TRBV5-6	-	CASSLGNPGYTF	TGTGCCAGCAGCTTGGGTAATCCTGGCTACACCTTC